This TCR beta chain was recovered during a study of T-cell reconstitution after alpha-beta-depleted transplantation in children. V shed 4 bases and J 3 bases; nucleotides not matched to a gene: 9. CDR1 WSHSY and CDR2 SAAADI come from the germline V gene. The CDR3 contains 15 residues. A TCRbeta library incorporating unique molecular identifiers was prepared. TCRdb passed the PCR reads through MiXCR, listing each CDR3 protein once. The sample yields about 420,000 distinct CDR3 sequences, roughly 17% seen once. The V gene is TRBV10-2, the J gene TRBJ2-7; 7 bases are a match to TRBD2. This receptor was taken from a boy under two years old who had a stem cell transplant for Wiskott-Aldrich syndrome, so the T cells may come from the graft donor. The sequenced sample was PBMCs, mostly from graft donor cells, obtained 360 days after TCRalphabeta/CD19-depleted stem cell transplant. The CDR3 DNA is TGCGCCAGCAGTGTGGGGGGGTCTCCGGTCTACGAGCAGTACTTC. It encodes CASSVGGSPVYEQYF.